Listed here are 22 T cell receptor beta chains from one sample, sequenced in a study of blood T cell repertoires in COVID-19. Profiled with immunoSEQ multiplex PCR; TCRdb holds only in-frame clones, not every one. The repertoire has fewer than 350,000 clones, 85% of them found once; the top ten carry about 2.5%. The sequencing sample was made of PBMCs or T cells enriched from blood (not recorded which). The source of these receptors is a woman between 50 and 59 years old who had recovered from COVID-19.

The rearrangement links TRBV19 to TRBJ2-3; a weak D match, TRBD1 (6 bases). Germline loops: CDR1 LNHDA, CDR2 SQIVND (reference sequence). The CDR3 has 15 amino acids. Trimming left V 5 bases short and J 1 base short, with 13 bases between. This CDR3 is CASSVADSRTDTQYF. CDR3 nucleotide sequence: TGTGCCAGTAGTGTCGCGGACAGCCGCACAGATACGCAGTATTTT.

The rearrangement links TRBV5-6 to TRBJ2-5; D remains ambiguous. Trimming removed 0 bases from V and 5 bases from J, with 8 bases in between. Per the germline V gene, CDR1 is SGHDT and CDR2 is YYEEEE. The CDR3 loop spans 13 amino acids. DNA for the CDR3: TGTGCCAGCAGCTTGGGGCTTTTGGAGACCCAGTACTTC. It specifies CASSLGLLETQYF.

This chain connects TRBV7-9 to TRBJ1-2, with 7 bases aligning to TRBD1. Per the germline V gene, CDR1 is SEHNR and CDR2 is FQNEAQ (reference sequence). The J segment lost 4 bases and the V segment lost 7 bases, leaving 9 bases of the junction unmatched. This CDR3 contains 14 residues. Written as DNA, the CDR3 is TGTGCCAGCACTTCGGACAGGACGCTCTATGGCTACACCTTC. Amino acids: CASTSDRTLYGYTF.

The CDR3 spells CASSPQTGHTEAFF. CDR3 coding DNA: TGTGCCAGCTCACCCCAGACAGGACACACTGAAGCTTTCTTT. V gene TRBV18 combines with J gene TRBJ1-1; TRBD1 is a possible D gene (6 bases). The CDR3 spans 14 residues. Germline V gene data show CDR1 as KGHSH and CDR2 as LQKENI. V was clipped by 3 bases and J by 3 bases, with 11 bases between them. Drawing the rest from reference TRBV18 and TRBJ1-1, the complete variable domain is NAGVMQNPRHLVRRRGQEARLRCSPMKGHSHVYWYRQLPEEGLKFMVYLQKENIIDESGMPKERFSAEFPKEGPSILRIQQVVRGDSAAYFCASSPQTGHTEAFFGQGTRLTVV.

This clone was found once. The J gene is TRBJ1-4, the V gene TRBV25-1, with D perhaps TRBD1 (5 bases). The germline CDR1 and CDR2 sequences are MGHDK and SYGVNS. The V end lost 1 base, the J end lost 6 bases, and 12 bases lay between the germline ends. CDR3 length: 15 amino acids. The CDR3 loop reads CASSESAGWDEKLFF. CDR3 sequence (DNA): TGTGCCAGCAGTGAATCGGCAGGGTGGGATGAAAAACTGTTTTTT.

The chain links TRBV6-2 or TRBV6-3 to TRBJ1-5; no clear D. Trimming cost V 4 bases and J 5 bases, with 18 bases left between them. Germline lookup yields CDR1 MNHEY and CDR2 SVGEGT. This CDR3 has 16 residues. CDR3 DNA sequence: TGTGCCAGCAGTTCCAACCCGACAAGGCGCCATCAGCCCCAGCATTTT. It translates to CASSSNPTRRHQPQHF.

This clone has only one observation. This sequence joins TRBV19 and TRBJ2-2; D not certain. The CDR3 is made up of 15 amino acids. V dropped 7 bases and J dropped 0 bases, with 12 bases sitting between them. The germline V gene has CDR1 LNHDA and CDR2 SQIVND (reference sequence). The chain's CDR3 is CASKEPGSNTGELFF. The CDR3 DNA reads TGTGCCAGTAAGGAACCCGGGTCGAACACCGGGGAGCTGTTTTTT.

The chain is built from TRBV7-2 and TRBJ2-7; D might be TRBD2 (5 bases). This CDR3 is built from 15 residues. Germline assignment: CDR1 SGHTA and CDR2 FQGNSA. V was cut by 2 bases and J by 0 bases, with 11 bases left in between. The CDR3 coding sequence is TGTGCCAGCAGCTTACACCCGGGGAGCTCCTACGAGCAGTACTTC. Its protein product is CASSLHPGSSYEQYF.

The genes are TRBV2 and TRBJ2-2, with a tentative D call TRBD1 (5 bases). Trimming pared 4 bases from V and 3 bases from J, leaving 12 bases between. This CDR3 spans 15 amino acids. Germline V gene data show CDR1 as SNHLY and CDR2 as FYNNEI. The CDR3 DNA reads TGTGCCAGCAGTGTGCAGGGAATGGACACCGGGGAGCTGTTTTTT. Translated, it gives CASSVQGMDTGELFF.

The count of this clone is one. The genes are TRBV15 and TRBJ2-2, with 7 bases matching TRBD1. CDR3 length: 13 amino acids. Germline loops: CDR1 LNHNV, CDR2 YYDKDF (reference sequence). V trimming: 4 bases; J trimming: 8 bases; junction bases outside the gene matches: 4. The CDR3 DNA reads TGTGCCACCAGCATAAACAGGGGAGGGGAGCTGTTTTTT. Its protein is CATSINRGGELFF. Full variable domain (missing parts from reference TRBV15 and TRBJ2-2): DAMVIQNPRYQVTQFGKPVTLSCSQTLNHNVMYWYQQKSSQAPKLLFHYYDKDFNNEADTPDNFQSRRPNTSFCFLDIRSPGLGDTAMYLCATSINRGGELFFGEGSRLTVL.

J is TRBJ2-5 and V is TRBV7-2; D may be TRBD1 (6 bases). This CDR3 contains 14 residues. V dropped 4 bases and J dropped 1 base, with 10 bases sitting between them. Germline CDR1 reads SGHTA; CDR2 reads FQGNSA. The CDR3 reads CASSSRQVQETQYF. The DNA of the CDR3 is TGTGCCAGCAGCTCCAGACAGGTCCAAGAGACCCAGTACTTC.

This chain uses TRBV24-1 with TRBJ2-1; D is possibly TRBD2 (7 bases). The ends were cut back, 2 bases at V and 8 bases at J, with 21 bases in the middle. The CDR3 length is 17 residues. CDR1 is KGHDR and CDR2 is SFDVKD in the germline V gene. The CDR3 DNA is TGTGCCACCAGTGATTCGTGGGGGGGCCCGCGGATGCATGAGCAGTTCTTC. It codes for CATSDSWGGPRMHEQFF.

The rearrangement joins TRBV19 to TRBJ1-2; perhaps TRBD1 as D (5 bases). V lost 7 bases, J lost 4 bases, and 16 bases lay in between. This CDR3 contains 14 residues. From germline, CDR1 is LNHDA and CDR2 SQIVND (reference sequence). Here the CDR3 reads CASNRGANLYGYTF. CDR3 bases: TGTGCCAGTAATAGGGGCGCCAACCTCTATGGCTACACCTTC.

The chain recombines TRBV6-6 with TRBJ2-7, with 13 bases lining up with TRBD2. In germline, CDR1 is MNHNY, CDR2 SVGAGI (reference sequence). The junction had 9 bases not matched to a gene; V was cut back by 5 bases and J by 2 bases. The length of the CDR3 is 17 residues. CDR3 nucleotides: TGTGCCAGCAGTCGAGGGACTAGCGGGACACCGGCCTACGAGCAGTACTTC. This translates into CASSRGTSGTPAYEQYF.

V is TRBV12-2 and J is TRBJ1-5. TRBV12-2 is classified as a pseudogene. This CDR3 comprises 14 residues. As DNA, the CDR3 is TGTGCAAGTCGCTTAGACTCCGGCAATCAGCCCCAGCATTTT. This codes for CASRLDSGNQPQHF.

In DNA form, the CDR3 reads TGTGCCAGCAGTTACACAGGGGCAACTGAAGCTTTCTTT. It specifies CASSYTGATEAFF. The chain combines TRBV6-5 with TRBJ1-1; 7 bases align to TRBD1. The length of the CDR3 is 13 residues. The germline V gene has CDR1 MNHEY and CDR2 SVGAGI. Unmatched junction bases numbered 2, after V lost 2 bases and J lost 5 bases.

The rearrangement joins TRBV6-5 to TRBJ2-1; D perhaps matches TRBD2 (6 bases). The germline gives CDR1 MNHEY, CDR2 SVGAGI. The CDR3 has 11 amino acids. The V end lost 6 bases, the J end lost 10 bases, and 10 bases lay between the germline ends. CDR3 amino acids: CASRGLKEQFF. CDR3 DNA: TGTGCCAGCAGGGGACTCAAAGAGCAGTTCTTC.

The genes are TRBV29-1 and TRBJ2-7; D possibly corresponds to TRBD1 (5 bases). The germline gives CDR1 SQVTM, CDR2 ANQGSEA. V was shortened by 4 bases and J by 3 bases, with 16 bases between the two germline ends. The CDR3 spans 14 residues. CDR3 region: CSVAPGFGDYEQYF. CDR3 coding DNA: TGCAGCGTTGCCCCAGGGTTTGGAGACTACGAGCAGTACTTC.

This clone showed up just once. V and J are TRBV10-2 and TRBJ2-3; 7 bases align to TRBD1. Trimming removed 7 bases from V and 4 bases from J; junction bases left unmatched: 2. CDR3 length: 12 residues. CDR1 is WSHSY, CDR2 SAAADI, per germline. This chain's CDR3 is CASKQGSDTQYF. DNA of the CDR3: TGCGCCAGCAAACAGGGGTCAGATACGCAGTATTTT.

This clone has only one observation. The V and J genes are TRBV27 and TRBJ1-1; 7 positions match TRBD1. The CDR3 contains 14 residues. V gave up 4 bases and J gave up 1 base; unmatched junction bases: 3. CDR1 and CDR2 from the germline V gene are MNHEY and SMNVEV (reference sequence). The DNA for the CDR3 is TGTGCCAGCAGTTCGGGACAGAGGAACACTGAAGCTTTCTTT. Amino acids: CASSSGQRNTEAFF.

This rearrangement joins TRBV5-5 to TRBJ2-5; the match to TRBD1 covers 7 bases. The CDR3 loop spans 14 amino acids. The germline CDR1 and CDR2 sequences are SGHKS and YYEKEE (reference sequence). V shed 6 bases and J 5 bases; nucleotides not matched to a gene: 10. The CDR3 bases are TGTGCCAGCACCCCCGGGACAGTCGTGGAGACCCAGTACTTC. Translated: CASTPGTVVETQYF.

The chain uses TRBV5-4 and TRBJ2-7; 9 nucleotides align to TRBD1. The trim removed 4 bases at V and 4 bases at J, leaving 6 bases unmatched. CDR1 and CDR2 (germline): SGHNT, YYREEE (reference sequence). This CDR3 region has 14 residues. The CDR3 nucleotides read TGTGCCAGCAGCCCCGGACAGGGGTGGTACGAGCAGTACTTC. This codes for CASSPGQGWYEQYF. The full variable domain, in which reference TRBV5-4 and TRBJ2-7 provide the parts outside the CDR3, is ETGVTQSPTHLIKTRGQQVTLRCSSQSGHNTVSWYQQALGQGPQFIFQYYREEENGRGNFPPRFSGLQFPNYSSELNVNALELDDSALYLCASSPGQGWYEQYFGPGTRLTVT.